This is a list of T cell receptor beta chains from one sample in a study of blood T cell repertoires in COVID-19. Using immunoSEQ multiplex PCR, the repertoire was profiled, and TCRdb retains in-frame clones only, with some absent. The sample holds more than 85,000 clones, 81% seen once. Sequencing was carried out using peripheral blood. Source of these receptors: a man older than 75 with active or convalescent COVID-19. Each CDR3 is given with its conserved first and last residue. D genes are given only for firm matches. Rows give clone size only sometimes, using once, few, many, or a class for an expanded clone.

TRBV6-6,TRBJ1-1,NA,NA,TGTGCCAGCCGGTTGACTTTGGGGGGGGAAGCTTTCTTT,CASRLTLGGEAFF
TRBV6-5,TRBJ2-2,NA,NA,TGTGCCAGCAGTCTAGGACGGGGCACCGGGGAGCTGTTTTTT,CASSLGRGTGELFF
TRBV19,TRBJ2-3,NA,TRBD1,TGTGCCAGTAACCCCCAGGGGGACACTACCACAGATACGCAGTATTTT,CASNPQGDTTTDTQYF
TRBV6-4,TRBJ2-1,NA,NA,TGTGCCAGCAGCGACTCGGAGGGCCCGGAGAGGTACAATGAGCAGTTCTTC,CASSDSEGPERYNEQFF
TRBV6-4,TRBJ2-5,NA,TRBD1,TGTGCCAGCAGTAGGACAGGGGAAGGAGAGACCCAGTACTTC,CASSRTGEGETQYF
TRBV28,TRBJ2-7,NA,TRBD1,TGTGCCAGCTACGACGGACAGGGGGCTTACGAGCAGTACTTC,CASYDGQGAYEQYF
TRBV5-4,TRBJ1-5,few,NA,TGTGCCAGCAGCTCCGGGGGGAGCAATCAGCCCCAGCATTTT,CASSSGGSNQPQHF
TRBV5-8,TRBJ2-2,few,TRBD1,TGTGCCAGCAGCTTTGACAGGGGATGGGGCACCGGGGAGCTGTTTTTT,CASSFDRGWGTGELFF
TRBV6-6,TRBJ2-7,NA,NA,TGTGCCAGCAGTACTACAGGTGTCCACGAGCAGTACTTC,CASSTTGVHEQYF
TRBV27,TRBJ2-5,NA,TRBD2,TGTGCCGCCTGGACTAGCGGGGGCCCAGAGACCCAGTACTTC,CAAWTSGGPETQYF
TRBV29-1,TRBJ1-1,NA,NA,TGCAGCGTGGAGCGGGGACAGAACACTGAAGCTTTCTTT,CSVERGQNTEAFF
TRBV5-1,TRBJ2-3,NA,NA,TGCGCCAGCAGCTTGTCCGCGCGCACAGATACGCAGTATTTT,CASSLSARTDTQYF
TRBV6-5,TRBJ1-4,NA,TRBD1,TGTGCCAGCAGTTCCCCAGACAGGGGTATGGATGAAAAACTGTTTTTT,CASSSPDRGMDEKLFF
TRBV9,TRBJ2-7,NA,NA,TGTGCCAGCAGCGTATTGGCGGATTCCTACGAGCAGTACTTC,CASSVLADSYEQYF
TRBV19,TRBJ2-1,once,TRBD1,TGTGCCAGTAGTACCTGGGGACAGTACAATGAGCAGTTCTTC,CASSTWGQYNEQFF
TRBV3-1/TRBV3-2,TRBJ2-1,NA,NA,TGTGCCAGCAGCCAATTCAACAACCGCAATGAGCAGTTCTTC,CASSQFNNRNEQFF
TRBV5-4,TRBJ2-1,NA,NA,TGTGCCAGCAGCTGGAGGGCCAATGAGCAGTTCTTC,CASSWRANEQFF
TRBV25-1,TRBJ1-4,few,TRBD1,TGTGCCAGCAGTGAATCGGGGACAGGATCAGAAAAACTGTTTTTT,CASSESGTGSEKLFF
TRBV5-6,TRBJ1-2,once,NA,TGTGCCAGCAGCCGGCCCCCTCAGGGGAACTATGGCTACACCTTC,CASSRPPQGNYGYTF
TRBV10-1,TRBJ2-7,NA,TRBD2,TGCGCCAGCAGTGAGCCCCCGCCTAGCGGGGTCTACGAGCAGTACTTC,CASSEPPPSGVYEQYF
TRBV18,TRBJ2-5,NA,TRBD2,TGTGCCAGCTCGCCGCCCAGGCTAGCGGGACCTCGGGAGACCCAGTACTTC,CASSPPRLAGPRETQYF
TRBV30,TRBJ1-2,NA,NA,TGTGCCTGGAGTGTAACCCGGGGGGCAGGGGGCTACACCTTC,CAWSVTRGAGGYTF
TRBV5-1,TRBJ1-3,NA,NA,TGCGCCAGCAGCCCGGGATCTTCCTCCTCTGGAAACACCATATATTTT,CASSPGSSSSGNTIYF
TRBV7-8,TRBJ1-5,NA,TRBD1,TGTGCCAGCAGCGCAATCGACAGGGACCATCAGCCCCAGCATTTT,CASSAIDRDHQPQHF
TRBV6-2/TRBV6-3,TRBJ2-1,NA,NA,TGTGCCAGCAGCCACGGGGTGAATCCTAAATACAATGAGCAGTTCTTC,CASSHGVNPKYNEQFF
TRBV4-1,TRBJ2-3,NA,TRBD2,TGCGCCAGCAGCCAAAGAGGGGCCTCGGGGGGGGATTGGACAGATACGCAGTATTTT,CASSQRGASGGDWTDTQYF
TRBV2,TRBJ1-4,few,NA,TGTGCCAGCAGTGAAGCAGGCAGGGATAATGAAAAACTGTTTTTT,CASSEAGRDNEKLFF
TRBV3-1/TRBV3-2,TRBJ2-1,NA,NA,TGTGCCAGCAGCCAAGACAGGGTGGGTGAGCAGTTCTTC,CASSQDRVGEQFF
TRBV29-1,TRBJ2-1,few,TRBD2,TGCAGCGTTAGACTAGCTAATGAGCAGTTCTTC,CSVRLANEQFF
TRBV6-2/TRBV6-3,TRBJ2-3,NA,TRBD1,TGTGCCAGCAGTCCCTGGGACAGGGGGCTAGAAGATACGCAGTATTTT,CASSPWDRGLEDTQYF
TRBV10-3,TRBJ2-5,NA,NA,TGTGCCACCACCAGCGGAACTCAAGAGACCCAGTACTTC,CATTSGTQETQYF
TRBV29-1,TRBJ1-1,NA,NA,TGCAGCGTTGTGCGGGGGCAGAACACTGAAGCTTTCTTT,CSVVRGQNTEAFF
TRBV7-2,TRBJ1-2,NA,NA,TGTGCCAGCAGCTTCCTCGGCGGGATTTCCTATGGCTACACCTTC,CASSFLGGISYGYTF
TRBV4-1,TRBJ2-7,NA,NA,TGCGCCAGCAGCCAAGAGTTTCCAGGATTGGGCTACGAGCAGTACTTC,CASSQEFPGLGYEQYF
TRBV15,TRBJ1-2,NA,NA,TGTGCCACCAGCAGAGATGTTAATGGCTACACCTTC,CATSRDVNGYTF
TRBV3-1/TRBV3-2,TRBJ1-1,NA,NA,TGTGCCAGCAGCCAAGGTAGGAACACTGAAGCTTTCTTT,CASSQGRNTEAFF
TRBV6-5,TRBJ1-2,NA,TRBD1,TGTGCCAGCACCCTAGGGGGCGATTTATACTATGGCTACACCTTC,CASTLGGDLYYGYTF